Included here is one T cell receptor (beta chain) sequence, with context. The antigen is unknown. The data were obtained in a study of cytomegalovirus exposure and HLA in healthy donors. Study-wide points: HLA allele associations emerged for some 16,000 TCR beta sequences in a later analysis, at 0.05 false discovery rate. Later, TCR association rates were found to vary by HLA locus, highest for DRB1 and lowest for HLA-C.

The CDR3 has 14 residues. In germline, CDR1 is SGHTA, CDR2 FQGNSA. V lost 7 bases, J lost 7 bases, and 14 bases lay in between. The PCR contained 60 Vbeta and 13 Jbeta primers. Assay used: immunoSEQ multiplex PCR; TCRdb lists only in-frame clones, some missing. The table has about 130,000 clones, about 80% seen once. The chain uses TRBV7-2 and TRBJ1-6, with D perhaps TRBD1 (6 bases). The receptor comes from a man aged 35 to 55 in good health and CMV-seronegative. Material for sequencing was PBMCs. The CDR3 sequence is CASKGQGQNSPLHF. In nucleotides, the CDR3 is TGTGCCAGCAAGGGCCAGGGGCAAAATTCACCCCTCCACTTT.